These 19 T cell receptor beta chains came from one sample sequenced in a study of T cells after yellow fever vaccination. TCRdb recomputed calls from the 5' RACE reads with MiXCR, one row per CDR3 protein. The data show about 510,000 distinct CDR3 sequences, roughly a fifth seen once. This sample comprised PBMCs, obtained roughly 20 days after the first yellow fever vaccination. Receptor source: a man aged 18 to 29 who received the YFV17D yellow fever vaccine.

This clonotype was counted only a few times. CDR3 region: CASSFRPVRKTQYF. The CDR3 DNA is TGTGCCAGCAGCTTCAGACCCGTTAGAAAGACCCAGTACTTC. The genes are TRBV11-2 and TRBJ2-5, with unresolved D. V was pared by 3 bases and J by 6 bases, with 14 bases between. Germline CDR1 and CDR2: SGHAT and FQNNGV. The CDR3 contains 14 residues. Full variable domain (rest looked up from reference TRBV11-2 and TRBJ2-5): EAGVAQSPRYKIIEKRQSVAFWCNPISGHATLYWYQQILGQGPKLLIQFQNNGVVDDSQLPKDRFSAERLKGVDSTLKIQPAKLEDSAVYLCASSFRPVRKTQYFGPGTRLLVL.

This clonotype came up a few times. Written as DNA, the CDR3 is TGTGCCAGCAGCCAAGATCAGGTCAATCAGCCCCAGCATTTT. As protein: CASSQDQVNQPQHF. The V and J genes are TRBV3-1 and TRBJ1-5; D not certain. The germline V gene encodes CDR1 LGHDT and CDR2 YNNKEL (reference sequence). This CDR3 is built from 14 residues. Trimming shortened V by 0 bases and J by 3 bases, and 6 bases separated the two germline ends.

This clonotype occurred many times. The CDR3 sequence: CASSLAPPGELFF. The CDR3 nucleotides are TGTGCCAGCAGTTTGGCCCCGCCCGGGGAGCTGTTTTTT. The chain couples TRBV12-3 or TRBV12-4 to TRBJ2-2, with D uncertain. The ends were cut back, 3 bases at V and 6 bases at J, with 8 bases in the middle. This CDR3 spans 13 amino acids.

This clonotype turned up a few times. The chain joins TRBV12-5 to TRBJ2-1; TRBD2 matches at 8 bases. Germline V gene sequence: CDR1 LGHNT, CDR2 FRNRAP. V shed 2 bases, J shed 8 bases, and the junction held 8 bases outside the gene matches. The CDR3 spans 15 residues. CDR3 residues: CASGLPLGRGDEQFF. CDR3 in DNA: TGTGCTAGTGGTTTGCCCCTTGGGCGGGGGGATGAGCAGTTCTTC.

The chain couples TRBV9 to TRBJ2-3, with D possibly called TRBD1 or TRBD2 (5 bases each). CDR3 length equals 14 residues. The germline V gene has CDR1 SGDLS and CDR2 YYNGEE. Trimming left V 4 bases short and J 2 bases short, with 11 bases between. The CDR3: CASSFRDLTDTQYF. As DNA, the CDR3 is TGTGCCAGCAGCTTCAGGGACCTCACAGATACGCAGTATTTT.

Ten or more counts support this clonotype. The chain employs TRBV3-1 and TRBJ2-3, with TRBD2 matching 11 bases. The germline CDR1 and CDR2 sequences are LGHDT and YNNKEL (reference sequence). This CDR3 is 16 amino acids long. V dropped 5 bases and J dropped 1; count of bases not matched to a gene: 5. Written as DNA, the CDR3 is TGTGCCAGCAGCTTCGTAGCGGGGGGGGGCACAGATACGCAGTATTTT. It translates to CASSFVAGGGTDTQYF.

J is TRBJ1-6 and V is TRBV5-1; no reliable D call. The CDR3 is 13 residues long. The V and J ends lost 0 bases and 12 bases respectively, with 10 bases between them. The V gene's germline CDR1 is SGHRS and CDR2 YFSETQ. The CDR3 reads CASSLAEAGPLHF. The CDR3 DNA is TGCGCCAGCAGCTTGGCCGAGGCTGGACCCCTCCACTTT.

This clonotype showed up just a few times. V gene TRBV5-1 combines with J gene TRBJ1-2, with 9 bases lining up with TRBD1. The CDR3 length is 13 residues. V shed 3 bases, J shed 8 bases, and the junction held 5 bases outside the gene matches. Looked up from germline, CDR1 is SGHRS and CDR2 is YFSETQ. CDR3 nucleotides: TGCGCCAGCAGCTCCGCTACAGGGGGCGGCTACACCTTC. This translates into CASSSATGGGYTF.

Here the CDR3 DNA reads TGTGCCAGCAGCAGTCTCAGGGAAGCTAATGAAAAACTGTTTTTT. Translation gives CASSSLREANEKLFF. The rearrangement uses TRBV5-6 and TRBJ1-4, with D possibly matching TRBD1 (5 bases). V shed 4 bases and J shed 3 bases, with 13 bases lying between them. Germline V CDR1 and CDR2: SGHDT, YYEEEE. CDR3 length: 15 amino acids.

Only a few counts were recorded for this clonotype. This chain connects TRBV20-1 to TRBJ2-7; TRBD2 agrees at 13 bases. Per germline, CDR1 DFQATT and CDR2 SNEGSKA (reference sequence). CDR3 size: 17 residues. V lost 5 bases and J lost 6; bases outside the gene matches: 16. The CDR3, as DNA: TGCAGTGCTGGGTTCTTGGGACTAGCGGGGATTCTTGGCGAGCAGTACGTC. Protein: CSAGFLGLAGILGEQYV.

The chain links TRBV7-2 to TRBJ2-1; 7 bases align to TRBD1. Unmatched junction bases numbered 7, after V lost 5 bases and J lost 3 bases. CDR1 SGHTA and CDR2 FQGNSA come from the germline V gene. CDR3 length equals 15 residues. The CDR3 here is CASSGHRGSYNEQFF. As DNA, the CDR3 is TGTGCCAGCAGCGGCCACAGGGGAAGCTACAATGAGCAGTTCTTC. Supplemented by reference TRBV7-2 and TRBJ2-1, the full variable domain reads GAGVSQSPSNKVTEKGKDVELRCDPISGHTALYWYRQSLGQGLEFLIYFQGNSAPDKSGLPSDRFSAERTGGSVSTLTIQRTQQEDSAVYLCASSGHRGSYNEQFFGPGTRLTVL.

The genes are TRBV2 and TRBJ1-5; TRBD1 matches 9 bases. After removal of 6 bases from V and 6 bases from J, the junction contained 9 bases not matched to a gene. The CDR3 is 15 amino acids. CDR1 and CDR2 (germline): SNHLY, FYNNEI. CDR3 in DNA: TGTGCCAGCAGCGCCGGGACAGGGTTCGCTCAGCCCCAGCATTTT. Protein product: CASSAGTGFAQPQHF.

This clonotype was picked up a small number of times. The chain joins TRBV6-5 to TRBJ1-1, with TRBD1 matching 8 bases. The ends lost 6 bases at V and 10 bases at J; junction bases unmatched: 7. The germline V gene encodes CDR1 MNHEY and CDR2 SVGAGI. The CDR3 consists of 12 residues. CDR3 residues: CASSSDRGAAFF. In nucleotides, the CDR3 is TGTGCCAGCAGCAGTGACAGGGGTGCAGCTTTCTTT.

This clonotype was seen more than once but under ten times. The chain couples TRBV4-2 to TRBJ2-1; possibly TRBD2 for D (7 bases). V lost 1 base and J lost 4, with 20 bases in between. This CDR3 region has 18 residues. The germline V gene encodes CDR1 LGHNA and CDR2 YNFKEQ. CDR3 DNA sequence: TGTGCCAGCAGCCAAGCTGCGGGGGCACTAAAGCAATACAATGAGCAGTTCTTC. Translation gives CASSQAAGALKQYNEQFF.

The chain couples TRBV20-1 to TRBJ1-2, with TRBD1 as a possible D gene (5 bases). The CDR3 covers 12 residues. Trimming cost V 5 bases and J 4 bases, with 11 bases left between them. Germline V gene sequence: CDR1 DFQATT, CDR2 SNEGSKA (reference sequence). CDR3 nucleotides: TGCAGTGCTCCCAGGGCGGGCTATGGCTACACCTTC. Its protein is CSAPRAGYGYTF.

The V gene is TRBV5-4, the J gene TRBJ2-7; D call uncertain. Germline CDR1 SGHNT, CDR2 YYREEE (reference sequence). CDR3 length: 11 residues. V was trimmed by 2 bases and J by 5 bases, leaving 5 bases between them. The CDR3 DNA reads TGTGCCAGCAGCTTCAGCAACGAGCAGTACTTC. As protein: CASSFSNEQYF. The full variable domain, completed using reference TRBV5-4 and TRBJ2-7, is ETGVTQSPTHLIKTRGQQVTLRCSSQSGHNTVSWYQQALGQGPQFIFQYYREEENGRGNFPPRFSGLQFPNYSSELNVNALELDDSALYLCASSFSNEQYFGPGTRLTVT.

This clonotype was counted between two and nine times. The chain recombines TRBV5-6 with TRBJ2-3; TRBD1 aligns across 8 bases. V trimming: 4 bases; J trimming: 3 bases; junction bases outside the gene matches: 10. CDR3 length: 16 residues. Germline V gene lookup returns CDR1 SGHDT and CDR2 YYEEEE. CDR3 DNA: TGTGCCAGCAGCAAACGCGGGACAGGTCGAACAGATACGCAGTATTTT. It codes for CASSKRGTGRTDTQYF.

This clonotype was seen a few times. This chain links TRBV5-1 with TRBJ2-2; maybe TRBD2 (5 bases). The ends were cut back, 4 bases at V and 0 bases at J, with 16 bases in the middle. CDR3 length equals 17 residues. CDR1 and CDR2 (germline): SGHRS, YFSETQ. CDR3: CASSLRRIGANTGELFF. The CDR3 region has the DNA TGCGCCAGCAGCCTCCGCCGGATCGGGGCGAACACCGGGGAGCTGTTTTTT.

This clonotype showed up just a few times. The chain is built from TRBV4-2 and TRBJ1-6; 7 nucleotides agree with TRBD1. J gave up 7 bases and V 1 base, and 10 bases lay outside the gene matches. This CDR3 is built from 17 residues. CDR1 and CDR2 (germline): LGHNA, YNFKEQ. The CDR3 here is CASSQVYGGQENSPLHF. In nucleotides, the CDR3 is TGTGCCAGCAGCCAAGTCTATGGCGGACAGGAGAATTCACCCCTCCACTTT.